These 20 T cell receptor beta chains came from one sample sequenced in a study of CD8+CD57+ T cells in acquired aplastic anemia. For CDR3 and TCR beta VDJ profiling, genomic DNA was the template used. Using its own MiXCR run on the reads, TCRdb lists one record per CDR3 protein. The sample contains under 200,000 distinct CDR3 sequences, approximately 44% of which appear only once. The sample was sorted CD4+, CD8+, or CD8+CD57+ T cells (not recorded which) from PBMCs. These TCRs come from a human donor in good health.

The V gene is TRBV10-3, the J gene TRBJ2-1; 10 bases match TRBD2. The J call is in doubt because the DNA end fits TRBJ2-5 better. CDR3 size: 15 residues. Germline CDR1 and CDR2: ENHRY and SYGVKD. CDR3 sequence (DNA): TGTGCCATCAGTGAGGCTAGCGGGAGTTTTGAGACCCAGTACTTC. It translates to CAISEASGSFETQYF.

This clonotype was seen more than once but under ten times. This chain connects TRBV5-4 to TRBJ2-7, with 10 bases that match TRBD1. Germline lookup yields CDR1 SGHNT and CDR2 YYREEE (reference sequence). CDR3 length equals 15 residues. V was clipped by 4 bases and J by 4 bases; unmatched bases: 8. The CDR3 is CASSPPGTGVYEQYF. As DNA, the CDR3 is TGTGCCAGCAGCCCCCCCGGGACAGGGGTTTACGAGCAGTACTTC.

For this clonotype: This could be a read error, since a much larger clone is one nucleotide away. The CDR3, as DNA: TGTGCCAGCAGCGAGACGACAGGGGTTAGGGAGCTGTTTTTT. It yields the protein CASSETTGVRELFF. The chain has TRBV9 and TRBJ2-2, with 8 bases identical to TRBD1. The V and J ends lost 3 bases and 9 bases, in that order; junction bases with no gene match: 7. Germline lookup yields CDR1 SGDLS and CDR2 YYNGEE. The length of the CDR3 is 14 residues.

CDR3 sequence: CARGETGGWDTGELFF. As DNA, the CDR3 is TGTGCCAGGGGAGAAACGGGGGGCTGGGACACCGGGGAGCTGTTTTTT. V gene TRBV12-3 or TRBV12-4 combines with J gene TRBJ2-2, with D tentatively TRBD2 (7 bases). The CDR3 is 16 residues long. With 9 bases removed from V and 3 bases from J, the gap between germline ends came to 20 bases.

The chain is built from TRBV20-1 and TRBJ2-3; 13 bases fit TRBD2. The CDR3 has 14 residues. Germline V lookup: CDR1 DFQATT, CDR2 SNEGSKA (reference sequence). J was trimmed by 5 bases and V by 5 bases; bases with no gene match: 4. The CDR3 DNA reads as TGCAGTGCTTCCGGGACTAGCGGGGAAGATACGCAGTATTTT. The encoded protein is CSASGTSGEDTQYF.

CDR3 in DNA: TGTGCCAGCAGCGCTGATCATCGAGATACGCAGTATTTT. Translated: CASSADHRDTQYF. V usage is TRBV11-2 and J usage is TRBJ2-3; no definite D call. Trimming stripped 5 bases from V and 5 bases from J, with 11 bases between. Per germline, CDR1 SGHAT and CDR2 FQNNGV. The CDR3 is 13 residues long.

This sequence joins TRBV20-1 and TRBJ2-7; 9 bases fit TRBD1. This CDR3 is built from 12 residues. Trimming removed 4 bases from V and 5 bases from J; junction bases left unmatched: 3. Per germline, CDR1 DFQATT and CDR2 SNEGSKA (reference sequence). CDR3 loop: CSANRGLNEQYF. In nucleotides, the CDR3 is TGCAGTGCTAACAGGGGGCTCAACGAGCAGTACTTC.

This chain connects TRBV11-3 to TRBJ2-1; 7 positions agree with TRBD1. Losses at the gene ends were 6 bases for V and 5 bases for J; bases not matched to a gene: 7. This CDR3 has 14 residues. Germline V lookup: CDR1 SGHNT, CDR2 YENEEA. The CDR3 DNA follows: TGTGCCAGCAGTTCGGGACAGAGAGACAATGAGCAGTTCTTC. This gives the protein CASSSGQRDNEQFF.

This clonotype was detected ten times or more. This rearrangement joins TRBV2 to TRBJ1-5; D remains unclear. CDR3 size: 14 residues. The V gene's germline CDR1 is SNHLY and CDR2 FYNNEI. Trimming took off 3 bases at V and 0 bases at J, with 6 bases between the two ends. The CDR3 is CASSDSLSNQPQHF. The CDR3 DNA is TGTGCCAGCAGTGACAGCCTTAGCAATCAGCCCCAGCATTTT.

This chain connects TRBV15 to TRBJ2-3; unclear D gene. Germline CDR1 is LNHNV and CDR2 is YYDKDF (reference sequence). V was shortened by 1 base and J by 2 bases, with 10 bases between the two germline ends. The CDR3 has 15 amino acids. CDR3: CATSRAPSNTDTQYF. The CDR3 DNA is TGTGCCACCAGCAGAGCCCCATCTAACACAGATACGCAGTATTTT.

To note about this clonotype: At one of its ends the junction is not consistent with the germline gene, which may arise from a read error. CDR3 protein: CACNSWSANTEALF. CDR3 in DNA: TGTGCCTGCAATTCATGGTCGGCGAACACTGAAGCTCTCTTT. The chain combines TRBV2 with TRBJ1-1; D is undetermined. CDR1 and CDR2 (germline): SNHLY, FYNNEI. CDR3 size: 14 residues.

To note about this clonotype: This may arise from a read error, as a much more abundant clone is one base away. The V and J genes are TRBV5-5 and TRBJ1-4, with D possibly being TRBD1 (5 bases). This CDR3 is built from 15 residues. Per the germline V gene, CDR1 is SGHKS and CDR2 is YYEKEE (reference sequence). Trimming shortened V by 1 base and J by 8 bases, and 15 bases separated the two germline ends. Written as DNA, the CDR3 is TGTGCCAGCAGCTTGTTTGTGGGGGAGGGAGAAAAACTGTTTTTT. Translated: CASSLFVGEGEKLFF.

This clonotype was seen at least ten times. The gene calls are TRBV9 and TRBJ2-1, with D unresolved. Germline V CDR1 and CDR2: SGDLS, YYNGEE. The CDR3 loop spans 13 amino acids. V lost 2 bases to trimming and J lost 3 bases, with 6 bases between them. This CDR3 is CASSVLFYNEQFF. The CDR3 region has the DNA TGTGCCAGCAGCGTGTTGTTCTACAATGAGCAGTTCTTC.

This clonotype was detected once. The chain carries TRBV24-1 and TRBJ2-2; the match to TRBD2 covers 8 bases. Germline V lookup: CDR1 KGHDR, CDR2 SFDVKD. J gave up 1 base and V 5 bases, and 5 bases lay outside the gene matches. CDR3 length: 16 residues. DNA of the CDR3: TGTGCCACCAGTGCTAGCGGGCTCCAGAACACCGGGGAGCTGTTTTTT. Translation gives CATSASGLQNTGELFF.

The V gene is TRBV20-1, the J gene TRBJ2-3, with 8 bases matching TRBD2. V shed 5 bases, J shed 1 base, and the junction held 2 bases outside the gene matches. Germline V gene lookup returns CDR1 DFQATT and CDR2 SNEGSKA (reference sequence). This CDR3 has 13 amino acids. The CDR3 reads CSALTSGTDTQYF. Written as DNA, the CDR3 is TGCAGTGCTTTGACTAGCGGCACAGATACGCAGTATTTT.

This clonotype was seen many times. The chain recombines TRBV12-3 or TRBV12-4 with TRBJ2-2; the match to TRBD2 covers 12 bases. The CDR3 totals 13 residues. Trimming took 11 bases from V and 7 from J; bases not matched to a gene: 5. In nucleotides, the CDR3 is TGTGCCGCTAGCGGGAGGGCCCGCGGGGAGCTGTTTTTT. Its protein is CAASGRARGELFF.

A single count supports this clonotype. The conserved final phenylalanine or tryptophan is absent from the CDR3, which likely points to a read error. The chain links TRBV6-1 to TRBJ2-3; the match to TRBD2 covers 9 bases. Germline lookup yields CDR1 MNHNS and CDR2 SASEGT. After removal of 6 bases from V and 4 bases from J, the junction contained 8 bases not matched to a gene. CDR3 length equals 15 residues. The CDR3 loop is CASRPGLAGADTQYL. As DNA, the CDR3 is TGTGCCAGCAGGCCGGGACTAGCAGGAGCAGATACGCAGTATCTT.

The table lists this clonotype with many counts. CDR3 sequence reads: CASSFGGFGTEAFF. The DNA of the CDR3 is TGTGCCAGCAGTTTCGGGGGATTTGGTACTGAAGCTTTCTTT. The V gene is TRBV12-3 or TRBV12-4, the J gene TRBJ1-1; a possible D gene is TRBD1 (5 bases). The CDR3 runs to 14 residues. The ends were cut back, 3 bases at V and 5 bases at J, with 13 bases in the middle.

V is TRBV10-3 and J is TRBJ2-2; either TRBD1 or TRBD2 may supply D (5 bases each). This CDR3 is built from 13 residues. V dropped 4 bases and J dropped 5 bases, with 8 bases sitting between them. The germline V gene encodes CDR1 ENHRY and CDR2 SYGVKD. In DNA form, the CDR3 reads TGTGCCATCAGTGTAGGGGAGACCGGGGAGCTGTTTTTT. This gives the protein CAISVGETGELFF.

Ten or more counts support this clonotype. The chain recombines TRBV12-3 or TRBV12-4 with TRBJ2-7; a weak D match, TRBD2 (6 bases). The CDR3 runs 13 residues. V was cut by 2 bases and J by 5 bases, with 10 bases left in between. The CDR3 sequence: CASSLMEGHEQYF. For the CDR3, the DNA is TGTGCCAGCAGTTTAATGGAGGGCCACGAGCAGTACTTC.